The 30 T cell receptor beta chains presented below share a single source sample, sequenced in a study of response to subunit inactivated influenza vaccine. TCRdb reprocessed the RT-PCR reads via MiXCR and lists one record per CDR3 protein. The sample holds 860,000 or so distinct CDR3 sequences, 21% seen once. Sequences were derived from PBMCs from blood, sampled around 5 days after vaccination. These receptors all come from a man aged 45 to 65 who received an inactivated influenza vaccine.

The CDR3 DNA reads TGTGCCAGCAGCCAAGATGGAGACGAGCAGTTCTTC. Translated, it gives CASSQDGDEQFF. J is TRBJ2-1 and V is TRBV4-2; D call uncertain. V lost 0 bases and J lost 10, with 7 bases in between. There are 12 residues in the CDR3. Germline CDR1 is LGHNA and CDR2 is YNFKEQ.

At least ten counts were recorded for this clonotype. The chain carries TRBV15 and TRBJ2-2, with D perhaps matching TRBD1 (6 bases). CDR1 and CDR2 (germline): LNHNV, YYDKDF (reference sequence). V dropped 0 bases and J dropped 5 bases, with 16 bases sitting between them. This CDR3 contains 17 residues. The CDR3 DNA sequence: TGTGCCACCAGCAGAGATTTGGTGGGGGCGCCGACCGGGGAGCTGTTTTTT. The encoded protein is CATSRDLVGAPTGELFF.

The CDR3 nucleotides read TGTGCCAGCAGCCTGGGGATAGCCGGGACCGCGAGCTCCTACGAGCAGTACTTC. Protein product: CASSLGIAGTASSYEQYF. The V and J genes are TRBV21-1 and TRBJ2-7; the table's D call, TRBD2, has no DNA check behind it. TRBV21-1 corresponds to a pseudogene. The CDR3 contains 18 residues.

The V call is TRBV7-8, the J call TRBJ2-3; 9 bases fit TRBD2. Germline V gene lookup returns CDR1 SGHVS and CDR2 FQNEAQ. This CDR3 comprises 16 residues. V dropped 5 bases and J dropped 1; count of bases not matched to a gene: 7. As DNA, the CDR3 is TGTGCCAGCAGCATTAGCTTAGCGGGAGGCACAGATACGCAGTATTTT. It codes for CASSISLAGGTDTQYF.

This clonotype was detected a few times. CDR3 DNA sequence: TGCGCCAGCAGGCTTACAGGGCAAGAGACCCAGTACTTC. Its translation: CASRLTGQETQYF. The chain joins TRBV5-1 to TRBJ2-5; possible D gene TRBD1, 6 bases. CDR1 and CDR2 from the germline V gene are SGHRS and YFSETQ. With 5 bases removed from V and 2 bases from J, the gap between germline ends came to 10 bases. There are 13 residues in the CDR3.

The rearrangement joins TRBV7-2 to TRBJ1-4, with D maybe TRBD1 (5 bases). Germline lookup yields CDR1 SGHTA and CDR2 FQGNSA. Trimming shortened V by 2 bases and J by 7 bases, and 11 bases separated the two germline ends. The CDR3 consists of 14 residues. The CDR3 protein is CASSLQGVGEKLFF. The CDR3 nucleotides read TGTGCCAGCAGCTTACAGGGTGTCGGTGAAAAACTGTTTTTT.

The rearrangement uses TRBV6-5 and TRBJ2-3; D is possibly TRBD1 (6 bases). Trimming cost V 0 bases and J 0 bases, with 10 bases left between them. CDR1 and CDR2 from the germline V gene are MNHEY and SVGAGI. The CDR3 loop spans 16 amino acids. The CDR3 reads CASSYSRRGSTDTQYF. The CDR3 DNA reads as TGTGCCAGCAGTTACTCGAGAAGGGGGAGCACAGATACGCAGTATTTT.

This chain connects TRBV4-3 to TRBJ2-1, with 9 nucleotides matching TRBD1. The germline gives CDR1 LGHNA, CDR2 YSLEER. The CDR3 contains 18 residues. Trimming cost V 0 bases and J 3 bases; bases outside gene matches: 9. The CDR3 bases are TGCGCCAGCAGCCAAGAAATAATGGGACAGGGACTCTACAATGAGCAGTTCTTC. It specifies CASSQEIMGQGLYNEQFF.

Ten or more counts support this clonotype. The chain recombines TRBV4-1 with TRBJ1-2; perhaps TRBD1 as D (6 bases). The V gene's germline CDR1 is MGHRA and CDR2 YSYEKL. V gave up 2 bases and J gave up 7 bases, with 14 bases separating them. The CDR3 has 14 residues. CDR3 region: CASSQPTRGGGYTF. The CDR3 bases are TGCGCCAGCAGCCAACCGACCAGGGGCGGTGGCTACACCTTC.

The chain recombines TRBV5-1 with TRBJ2-1; 14 bases match TRBD2. V trimming: 0 bases; J trimming: 9 bases; junction bases outside the gene matches: 8. The germline V gene encodes CDR1 SGHRS and CDR2 YFSETQ. This CDR3 is 17 amino acids long. The CDR3 is CASSLVGLAGAIGEQFF. The DNA of the CDR3 is TGCGCCAGCAGCTTGGTGGGACTAGCGGGAGCTATTGGTGAGCAGTTCTTC.

This clonotype was seen only a few times. The chain has TRBV29-1 and TRBJ1-5; D is possibly TRBD1 (6 bases). Germline CDR1 is SQVTM and CDR2 is ANQGSEA. CDR3 size: 15 residues. V was clipped by 0 bases and J by 2 bases, with 11 bases between them. The CDR3 sequence: CSVEEGGAGNQPQHF. The CDR3, as DNA: TGCAGCGTTGAAGAAGGGGGGGCAGGCAATCAGCCCCAGCATTTT.

This clonotype has a handful of counts. V gene TRBV4-1 combines with J gene TRBJ1-5; unclear D gene. V was cut by 0 bases and J by 3 bases, with 9 bases left in between. CDR1 and CDR2 from the germline V gene are MGHRA and YSYEKL. The CDR3 extends over 15 amino acids. The CDR3 coding sequence is TGCGCCAGCAGCCAAGATGCAGGAAACAATCAGCCCCAGCATTTT. Its translation is CASSQDAGNNQPQHF.

This rearrangement joins TRBV5-1 to TRBJ2-7, with D possibly TRBD1 on 6 matching bases. This CDR3 has 14 amino acids. Trimming took 1 base from V and 1 from J, leaving 9 bases between them. Germline CDR1 SGHRS, CDR2 YFSETQ. The CDR3 sequence is CASSLTGRSYEQYF. CDR3 DNA: TGCGCCAGCAGCTTGACAGGGAGATCCTACGAGCAGTACTTC. Full variable domain (missing parts from reference TRBV5-1 and TRBJ2-7): KAGVTQTPRYLIKTRGQQVTLSCSPISGHRSVSWYQQTPGQGLQFLFEYFSETQRNKGNFPGRFSGRQFSNSRSEMNVSTLELGDSALYLCASSLTGRSYEQYFGPGTRLTVT.

The V call is TRBV2, the J call TRBJ2-3; D tentatively fits TRBD1 or TRBD2 (6 bases each). The V end lost 2 bases, the J end lost 0 bases, and 9 bases lay between the germline ends. This CDR3 spans 15 amino acids. The germline V gene encodes CDR1 SNHLY and CDR2 FYNNEI. The CDR3 loop is CASSEQGTSTDTQYF. The DNA of the CDR3 is TGTGCCAGCAGTGAACAGGGGACTAGCACAGATACGCAGTATTTT. The full variable domain, rest sourced from reference TRBV2 and TRBJ2-3, is EPEVTQTPSHQVTQMGQEVILRCVPISNHLYFYWYRQILGQKVEFLVSFYNNEISEKSEIFDDQFSVERPDGSNFTLKIRSTKLEDSAMYFCASSEQGTSTDTQYFGPGTRLTVL.

In this sample, this clonotype turned up many times. The J gene is TRBJ1-1, the V gene TRBV6-1; D gene uncertain. Trimming cost V 6 bases and J 11 bases, with 22 bases left between them. Germline assignment: CDR1 MNHNS and CDR2 SASEGT. The CDR3 is 14 amino acids. DNA of the CDR3: TGTGCCAGCAGACAAAGGGAGTCCTACTATAGGGCTTTCTTT. Translated: CASRQRESYYRAFF.

The chain is built from TRBV6-1 and TRBJ2-1, with 15 bases aligning to TRBD2. This CDR3 contains 18 residues. The V and J ends lost 2 bases and 9 bases, in that order; junction bases with no gene match: 11. Per the germline V gene, CDR1 is MNHNS and CDR2 is SASEGT. The CDR3 reads CASSEPRRTSGRAVEQFF. CDR3 bases: TGTGCCAGCAGTGAACCACGCAGGACTAGCGGGAGGGCCGTTGAGCAGTTCTTC.

The chain links TRBV7-2 to TRBJ1-5; D is ambiguous. V dropped 0 bases and J dropped 6 bases, with 9 bases sitting between them. CDR3 length: 14 amino acids. The germline gives CDR1 SGHTA, CDR2 FQGNSA. The CDR3 DNA is TGTGCCAGCAGCTTAGCGATGCGAGGTCAGCCCCAGCATTTT. This encodes CASSLAMRGQPQHF.

V and J are TRBV7-6 and TRBJ2-1; 8 bases align to TRBD2. This CDR3 spans 14 amino acids. Germline CDR1 reads SGHVS; CDR2 reads FNYEAQ. Germline trimming cut 2 bases from V and 7 bases from J; bases unmatched to any gene: 4. CDR3 region: CASSLPGGQNEQFF. The CDR3 DNA reads TGTGCCAGCAGCTTACCGGGAGGGCAAAATGAGCAGTTCTTC. The variable domain in full, with the rest retrieved from reference TRBV7-6 and TRBJ2-1, is GAGVSQSPRYKVTKRGQDVALRCDPISGHVSLYWYRQALGQGPEFLTYFNYEAQQDKSGLPNDRFSAERPEGSISTLTIQRTEQRDSAMYRCASSLPGGQNEQFFGPGTRLTVL.

This clonotype appeared once. CDR3 DNA sequence: TGTGCCAGCAGCCCGCGGACTAGCGGGAGGCCGGGTGAGCAGTTCTTC. Residues: CASSPRTSGRPGEQFF. The genes are TRBV6-2 or TRBV6-3 and TRBJ2-1; 14 bases are a match to TRBD2. The CDR3 runs to 16 residues. V was pared by 6 bases and J by 9 bases, with 10 bases of the junction left unmatched. Germline V gene sequence: CDR1 MNHEY, CDR2 SVGEGT.

This clonotype appeared many times. CDR3 amino acids: CSVEEPPSGANVLTF. The CDR3 DNA is TGCAGCGTTGAAGAACCCCCTTCTGGGGCCAACGTCCTGACTTTC. The chain carries TRBV29-1 and TRBJ2-6; no definite D call. CDR3 length: 15 residues. V lost 0 bases and J 1 base, leaving 7 bases between the germline ends. Per the germline V gene, CDR1 is SQVTM and CDR2 is ANQGSEA.

This clonotype appeared a few times. V gene TRBV7-2 combines with J gene TRBJ2-7, with a weak D call TRBD1 (6 bases). V dropped 1 base and J dropped 6 bases, with 13 bases sitting between them. In germline, CDR1 is SGHTA, CDR2 FQGNSA. The CDR3 spans 14 residues. Written as DNA, the CDR3 is TGTGCCAGCAGCTTAGAGTGGGCCAGGGGCGAGCAGTACTTC. Amino acid sequence: CASSLEWARGEQYF.

This chain links TRBV5-1 with TRBJ2-5; D may correspond to TRBD1 or TRBD2 (5 bases each). V was trimmed by 0 bases and J by 10 bases, leaving 16 bases between them. Germline V gene data show CDR1 as SGHRS and CDR2 as YFSETQ. CDR3 size: 14 residues. The CDR3 reads CASSLDWGIRDQYF. CDR3 in DNA: TGCGCCAGCAGCTTGGATTGGGGGATCAGGGACCAGTACTTC.

This clonotype turned up a few times. This chain connects TRBV20-1 to TRBJ2-7, with 13 bases identical to TRBD2. Trimming removed 3 bases from V and 6 bases from J; junction bases left unmatched: 2. CDR1 is DFQATT and CDR2 is SNEGSKA in the germline V gene (reference sequence). This CDR3 has 13 residues. For the CDR3, the DNA is TGCAGTGCTAGGGGGACTAGCGGGACCGAGCAGTACTTC. Translated: CSARGTSGTEQYF.

This clonotype was counted ten times or more. V usage is TRBV7-9 and J usage is TRBJ2-5; 11 bases are shared with TRBD2. There are 13 residues in the CDR3. Germline CDR1 reads SEHNR; CDR2 reads FQNEAQ (reference sequence). Trimming removed 5 bases from V and 5 bases from J; junction bases left unmatched: 1. CDR3 nucleotides: TGTGCCAGCAGCCCTAGCGGGGGGGAGACCCAGTACTTC. It translates to CASSPSGGETQYF.

V is TRBV10-3 and J is TRBJ1-2; D remains unclear. The CDR3 has 17 residues. Trimming stripped 8 bases from V and 1 base from J, with 23 bases between. Germline loops: CDR1 ENHRY, CDR2 SYGVKD. In nucleotides, the CDR3 is TGTGCCATCGGGGTACAACGAGTCGGCCCGGTTAACTATGGCTACACCTTC. It translates to CAIGVQRVGPVNYGYTF.

The chain has TRBV6-5 and TRBJ2-3, with D perhaps TRBD1 (5 bases). Germline CDR1 is MNHEY and CDR2 is SVGAGI. The CDR3 length is 12 residues. Trimming pared 7 bases from V and 4 bases from J, leaving 9 bases between. The CDR3 DNA reads TGTGCCAGCACAGGGTCTCCAGATACGCAGTATTTT. Its translation: CASTGSPDTQYF.

The J gene is TRBJ2-5, the V gene TRBV3-1; a weak D match, TRBD1 (5 bases). Germline lookup yields CDR1 LGHDT and CDR2 YNNKEL (reference sequence). V lost 1 base to trimming and J lost 4 bases, with 10 bases between them. This CDR3 is built from 14 residues. This chain's CDR3 is CASSQVGQRETQYF. CDR3 bases: TGTGCCAGCAGCCAAGTGGGGCAGAGAGAGACCCAGTACTTC.

This clonotype was counted only a few times. The gene calls are TRBV14 and TRBJ2-5; no definite D call. The CDR3 covers 10 residues. Germline CDR1 and CDR2: SGHDN and FVKESK. Trimming removed 8 bases from V and 5 bases from J, with 6 bases in between. The CDR3 DNA is TGTGCCAGCCGCTGGGAGACCCAGTACTTC. This gives the protein CASRWETQYF.

This clonotype was seen more than once but under ten times. This chain uses TRBV10-3 with TRBJ1-6, with TRBD1 identical over 7 bases. Per germline, CDR1 ENHRY and CDR2 SYGVKD. V dropped 11 bases and J dropped 7; count of bases not matched to a gene: 8. This CDR3 has 13 amino acids. CDR3 region: CAVTGTANSPLHF. DNA for the CDR3: TGTGCCGTTACCGGGACAGCGAATTCACCCCTCCACTTT.

The chain carries TRBV11-2 and TRBJ2-1, with D perhaps being TRBD1 or TRBD2 (5 bases each). This CDR3 region has 16 residues. The V and J ends lost 5 bases and 0 bases respectively, with 14 bases between them. Per the germline V gene, CDR1 is SGHAT and CDR2 is FQNNGV. The CDR3 DNA reads as TGTGCCAGCAGCCTCGGACTTAGGGGCTCCTACAATGAGCAGTTCTTC. Residues: CASSLGLRGSYNEQFF.